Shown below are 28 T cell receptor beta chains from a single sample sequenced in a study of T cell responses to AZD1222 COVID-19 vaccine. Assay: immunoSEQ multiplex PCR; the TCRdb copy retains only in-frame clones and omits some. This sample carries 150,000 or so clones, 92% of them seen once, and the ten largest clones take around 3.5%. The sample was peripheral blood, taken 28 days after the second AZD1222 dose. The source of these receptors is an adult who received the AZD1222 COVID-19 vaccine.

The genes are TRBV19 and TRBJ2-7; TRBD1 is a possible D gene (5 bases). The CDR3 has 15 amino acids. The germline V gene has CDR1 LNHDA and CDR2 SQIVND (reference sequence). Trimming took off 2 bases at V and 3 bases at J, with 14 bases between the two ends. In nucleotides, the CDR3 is TGTGCCAGTAGTATACCACGACAGAGCCTCTACGAGCAGTACTTC. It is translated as CASSIPRQSLYEQYF.

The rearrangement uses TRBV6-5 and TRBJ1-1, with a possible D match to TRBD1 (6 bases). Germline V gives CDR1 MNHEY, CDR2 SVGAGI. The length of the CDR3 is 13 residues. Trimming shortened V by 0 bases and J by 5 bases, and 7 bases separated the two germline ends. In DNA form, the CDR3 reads TGTGCCAGCAGTTACTCGAGGGGGACTGAAGCTTTCTTT. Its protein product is CASSYSRGTEAFF.

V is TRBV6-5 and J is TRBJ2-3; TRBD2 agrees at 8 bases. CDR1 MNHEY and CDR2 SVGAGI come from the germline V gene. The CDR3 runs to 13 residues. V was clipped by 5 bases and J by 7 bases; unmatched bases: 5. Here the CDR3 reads CASSLSGSNTQYF. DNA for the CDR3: TGTGCCAGCAGTCTCAGCGGGAGTAATACGCAGTATTTT.

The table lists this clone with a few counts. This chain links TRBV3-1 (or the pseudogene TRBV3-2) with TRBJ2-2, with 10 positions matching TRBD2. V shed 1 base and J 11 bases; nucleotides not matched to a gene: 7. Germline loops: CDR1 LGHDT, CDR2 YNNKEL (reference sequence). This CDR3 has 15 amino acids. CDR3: CASSQGASGRGELFF. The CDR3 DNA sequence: TGTGCCAGCAGCCAAGGAGCTAGCGGGAGAGGCGAGCTGTTTTTT.

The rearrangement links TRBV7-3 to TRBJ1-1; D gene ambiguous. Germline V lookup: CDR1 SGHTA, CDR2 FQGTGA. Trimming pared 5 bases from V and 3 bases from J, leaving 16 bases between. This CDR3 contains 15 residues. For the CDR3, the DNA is TGTGCCAGCAGCCCAGGCAGAGGACCGGACACTGAAGCTTTCTTT. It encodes CASSPGRGPDTEAFF. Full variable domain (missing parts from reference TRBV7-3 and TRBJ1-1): GAGVSQTPSNKVTEKGKYVELRCDPISGHTALYWYRQSLGQGPEFLIYFQGTGAADDSGLPNDRFFAVRPEGSVSTLKIQRTERGDSAVYLCASSPGRGPDTEAFFGQGTRLTVV.

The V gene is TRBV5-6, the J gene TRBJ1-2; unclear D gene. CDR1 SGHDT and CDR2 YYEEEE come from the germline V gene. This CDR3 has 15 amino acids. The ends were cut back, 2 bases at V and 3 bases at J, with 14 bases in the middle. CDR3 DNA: TGTGCCAGCAGCTTCTTCACAGTCCGAGACTATGGCTACACCTTC. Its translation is CASSFFTVRDYGYTF.

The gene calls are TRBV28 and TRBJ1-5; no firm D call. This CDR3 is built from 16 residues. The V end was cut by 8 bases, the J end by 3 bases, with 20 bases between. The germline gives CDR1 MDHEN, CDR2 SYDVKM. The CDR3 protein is CASRPLAGPFNQPQHF. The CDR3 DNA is TGTGCCAGCCGCCCCCTAGCGGGCCCATTCAATCAGCCCCAGCATTTT.

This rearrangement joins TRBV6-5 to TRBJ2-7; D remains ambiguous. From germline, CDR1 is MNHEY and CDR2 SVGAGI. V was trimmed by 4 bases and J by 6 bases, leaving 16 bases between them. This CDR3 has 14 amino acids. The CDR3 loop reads CASSSPGQIREQYF. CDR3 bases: TGTGCCAGCAGTTCGCCGGGTCAGATCCGCGAGCAGTACTTC.

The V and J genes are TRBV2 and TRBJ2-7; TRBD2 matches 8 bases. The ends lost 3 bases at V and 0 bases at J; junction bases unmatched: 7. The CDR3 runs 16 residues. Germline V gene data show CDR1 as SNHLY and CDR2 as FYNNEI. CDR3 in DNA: TGTGCCAGCAGTGATCCTAGCGGGTACCCCTCCTACGAGCAGTACTTC. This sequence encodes CASSDPSGYPSYEQYF.

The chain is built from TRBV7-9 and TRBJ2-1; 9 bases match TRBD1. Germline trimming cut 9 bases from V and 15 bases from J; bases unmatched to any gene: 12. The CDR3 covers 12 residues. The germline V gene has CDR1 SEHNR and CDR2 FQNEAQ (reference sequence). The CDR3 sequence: CASIKPGQGLFF. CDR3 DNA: TGTGCCAGTATTAAACCGGGACAGGGTCTGTTCTTC.

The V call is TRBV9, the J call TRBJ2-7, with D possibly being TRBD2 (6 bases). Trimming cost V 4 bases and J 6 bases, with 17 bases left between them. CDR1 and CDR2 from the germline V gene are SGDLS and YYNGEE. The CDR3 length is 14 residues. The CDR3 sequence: CASSPGLPRVEQYF. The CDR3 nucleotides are TGTGCCAGCAGCCCGGGACTCCCTAGGGTCGAGCAGTACTTC.

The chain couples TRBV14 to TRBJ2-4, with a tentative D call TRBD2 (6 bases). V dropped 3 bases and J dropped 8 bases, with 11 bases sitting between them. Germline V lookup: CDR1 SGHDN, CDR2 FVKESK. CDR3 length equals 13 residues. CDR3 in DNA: TGTGCCAGCAGCCACGGGACTTTTGACATTCAGTACTTC. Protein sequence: CASSHGTFDIQYF.

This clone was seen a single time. CDR3 sequence reads: CASSFISSYNSPLHF. The CDR3, as DNA: TGTGCCAGCAGTTTTATAAGCTCCTATAATTCACCCCTCCACTTT. This chain links TRBV28 with TRBJ1-6; D uncertain. The germline V gene encodes CDR1 MDHEN and CDR2 SYDVKM. This CDR3 has 15 residues. V lost 3 bases and J 0 bases, leaving 6 bases between the germline ends.

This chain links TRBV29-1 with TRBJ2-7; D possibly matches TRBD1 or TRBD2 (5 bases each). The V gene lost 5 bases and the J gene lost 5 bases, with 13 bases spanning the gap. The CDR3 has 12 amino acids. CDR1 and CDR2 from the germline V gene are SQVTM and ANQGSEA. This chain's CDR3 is CSVTGTGHEQYF. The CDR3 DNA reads TGCAGCGTTACCGGGACGGGTCACGAGCAGTACTTC.

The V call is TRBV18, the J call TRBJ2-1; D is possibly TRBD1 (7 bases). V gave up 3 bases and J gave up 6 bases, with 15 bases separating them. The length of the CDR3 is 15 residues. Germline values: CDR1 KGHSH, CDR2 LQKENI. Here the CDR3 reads CASSPPGQEGNEQFF. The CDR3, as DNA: TGTGCCAGCTCACCCCCCGGACAGGAGGGCAATGAGCAGTTCTTC.

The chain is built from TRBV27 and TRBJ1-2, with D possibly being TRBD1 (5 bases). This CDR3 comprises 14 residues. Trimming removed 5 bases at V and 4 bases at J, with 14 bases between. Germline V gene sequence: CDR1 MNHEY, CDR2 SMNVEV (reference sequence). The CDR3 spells CASSPSGTPYGYTF. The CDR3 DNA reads TGTGCCAGCAGTCCCTCCGGGACCCCCTATGGCTACACCTTC.

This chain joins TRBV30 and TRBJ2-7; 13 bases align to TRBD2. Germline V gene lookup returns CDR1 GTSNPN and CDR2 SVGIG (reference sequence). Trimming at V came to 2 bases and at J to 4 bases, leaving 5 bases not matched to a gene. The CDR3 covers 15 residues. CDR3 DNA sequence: TGTGCCTGGAGTTCCAGGACTAGCGGGAGATACGAGCAGTACTTC. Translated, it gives CAWSSRTSGRYEQYF.

CDR3 sequence: CASSSGQSLYNEQFF. DNA for the CDR3: TGTGCCAGCAGTTCGGGACAGAGTCTATACAATGAGCAGTTCTTC. The V call is TRBV27, the J call TRBJ2-1; 7 nucleotides line up with TRBD1. This CDR3 has 15 residues. The junction had 7 bases not matched to a gene; V was cut back by 4 bases and J by 4 bases. The germline CDR1 and CDR2 sequences are MNHEY and SMNVEV (reference sequence).

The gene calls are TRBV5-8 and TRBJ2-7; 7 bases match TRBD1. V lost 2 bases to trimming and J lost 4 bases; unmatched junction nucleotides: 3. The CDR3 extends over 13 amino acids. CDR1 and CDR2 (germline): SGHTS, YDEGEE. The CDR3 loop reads CASSFAQGYEQYF. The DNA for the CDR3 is TGTGCCAGCAGCTTCGCACAGGGGTACGAGCAGTACTTC.

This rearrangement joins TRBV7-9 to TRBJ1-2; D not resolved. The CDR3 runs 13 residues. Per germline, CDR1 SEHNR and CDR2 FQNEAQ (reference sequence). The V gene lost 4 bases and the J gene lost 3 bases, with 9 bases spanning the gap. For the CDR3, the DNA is TGTGCCAGCAGCTCAGGAGCAGACTATGGCTACACCTTC. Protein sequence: CASSSGADYGYTF.

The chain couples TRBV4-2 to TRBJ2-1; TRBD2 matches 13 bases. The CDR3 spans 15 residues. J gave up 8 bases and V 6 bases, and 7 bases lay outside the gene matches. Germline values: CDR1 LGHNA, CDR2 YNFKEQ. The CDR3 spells CASSRTSGSRDEQFF. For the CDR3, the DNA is TGTGCCAGCAGTCGGACTAGCGGGAGTCGGGATGAGCAGTTCTTC.

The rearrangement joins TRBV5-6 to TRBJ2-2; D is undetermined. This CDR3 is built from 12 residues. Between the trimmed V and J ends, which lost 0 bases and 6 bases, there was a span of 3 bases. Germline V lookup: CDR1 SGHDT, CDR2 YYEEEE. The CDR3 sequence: CASSLVSGELFF. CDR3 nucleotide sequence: TGTGCCAGCAGCTTGGTTTCCGGGGAGCTGTTTTTT. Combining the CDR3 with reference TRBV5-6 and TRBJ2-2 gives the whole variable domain DAGVTQSPTHLIKTRGQQVTLRCSPKSGHDTVSWYQQALGQGPQFIFQYYEEEERQRGNFPDRFSGHQFPNYSSELNVNALLLGDSALYLCASSLVSGELFFGEGSRLTVL.

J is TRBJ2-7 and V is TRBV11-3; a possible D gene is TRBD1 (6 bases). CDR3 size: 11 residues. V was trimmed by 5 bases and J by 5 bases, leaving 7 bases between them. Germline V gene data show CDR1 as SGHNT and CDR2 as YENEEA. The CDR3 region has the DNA TGTGCCAGCAGCCCAGGGGACGAGCAGTACTTC. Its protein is CASSPGDEQYF.

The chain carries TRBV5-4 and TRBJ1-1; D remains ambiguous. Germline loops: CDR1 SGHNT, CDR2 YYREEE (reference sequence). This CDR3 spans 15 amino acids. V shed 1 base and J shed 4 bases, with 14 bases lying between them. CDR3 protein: CASSLTQAAGTEAFF. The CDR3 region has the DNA TGTGCCAGCAGCTTGACGCAGGCGGCCGGCACTGAAGCTTTCTTT. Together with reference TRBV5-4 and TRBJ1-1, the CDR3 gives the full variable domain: ETGVTQSPTHLIKTRGQQVTLRCSSQSGHNTVSWYQQALGQGPQFIFQYYREEENGRGNFPPRFSGLQFPNYSSELNVNALELDDSALYLCASSLTQAAGTEAFFGQGTRLTVV.

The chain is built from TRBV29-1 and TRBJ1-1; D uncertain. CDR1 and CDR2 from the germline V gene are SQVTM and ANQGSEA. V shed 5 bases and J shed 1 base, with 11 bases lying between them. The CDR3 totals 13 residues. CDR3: CSVRARRNTEAFF. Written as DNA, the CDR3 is TGCAGCGTTAGGGCCCGCAGGAACACTGAAGCTTTCTTT.

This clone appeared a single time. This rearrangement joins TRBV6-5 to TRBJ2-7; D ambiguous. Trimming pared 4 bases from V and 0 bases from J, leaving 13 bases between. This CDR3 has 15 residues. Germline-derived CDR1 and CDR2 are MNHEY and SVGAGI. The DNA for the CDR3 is TGTGCCAGCAGTTCCCTGACGGGCGGCTCCTACGAGCAGTACTTC. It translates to CASSSLTGGSYEQYF.

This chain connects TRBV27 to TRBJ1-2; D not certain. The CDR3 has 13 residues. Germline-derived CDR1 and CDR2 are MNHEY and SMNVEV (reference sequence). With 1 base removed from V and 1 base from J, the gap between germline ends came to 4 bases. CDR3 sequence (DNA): TGTGCCAGCAGTTTATGGAGTAACTATGGCTACACCTTC. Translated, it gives CASSLWSNYGYTF.

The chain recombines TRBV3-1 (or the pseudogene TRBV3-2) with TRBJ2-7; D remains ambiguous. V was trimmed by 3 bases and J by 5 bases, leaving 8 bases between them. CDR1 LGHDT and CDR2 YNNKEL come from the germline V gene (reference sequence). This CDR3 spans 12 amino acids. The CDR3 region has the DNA TGTGCCAGCAGCCAGAAAGGGCACGAGCAGTACTTC. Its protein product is CASSQKGHEQYF.